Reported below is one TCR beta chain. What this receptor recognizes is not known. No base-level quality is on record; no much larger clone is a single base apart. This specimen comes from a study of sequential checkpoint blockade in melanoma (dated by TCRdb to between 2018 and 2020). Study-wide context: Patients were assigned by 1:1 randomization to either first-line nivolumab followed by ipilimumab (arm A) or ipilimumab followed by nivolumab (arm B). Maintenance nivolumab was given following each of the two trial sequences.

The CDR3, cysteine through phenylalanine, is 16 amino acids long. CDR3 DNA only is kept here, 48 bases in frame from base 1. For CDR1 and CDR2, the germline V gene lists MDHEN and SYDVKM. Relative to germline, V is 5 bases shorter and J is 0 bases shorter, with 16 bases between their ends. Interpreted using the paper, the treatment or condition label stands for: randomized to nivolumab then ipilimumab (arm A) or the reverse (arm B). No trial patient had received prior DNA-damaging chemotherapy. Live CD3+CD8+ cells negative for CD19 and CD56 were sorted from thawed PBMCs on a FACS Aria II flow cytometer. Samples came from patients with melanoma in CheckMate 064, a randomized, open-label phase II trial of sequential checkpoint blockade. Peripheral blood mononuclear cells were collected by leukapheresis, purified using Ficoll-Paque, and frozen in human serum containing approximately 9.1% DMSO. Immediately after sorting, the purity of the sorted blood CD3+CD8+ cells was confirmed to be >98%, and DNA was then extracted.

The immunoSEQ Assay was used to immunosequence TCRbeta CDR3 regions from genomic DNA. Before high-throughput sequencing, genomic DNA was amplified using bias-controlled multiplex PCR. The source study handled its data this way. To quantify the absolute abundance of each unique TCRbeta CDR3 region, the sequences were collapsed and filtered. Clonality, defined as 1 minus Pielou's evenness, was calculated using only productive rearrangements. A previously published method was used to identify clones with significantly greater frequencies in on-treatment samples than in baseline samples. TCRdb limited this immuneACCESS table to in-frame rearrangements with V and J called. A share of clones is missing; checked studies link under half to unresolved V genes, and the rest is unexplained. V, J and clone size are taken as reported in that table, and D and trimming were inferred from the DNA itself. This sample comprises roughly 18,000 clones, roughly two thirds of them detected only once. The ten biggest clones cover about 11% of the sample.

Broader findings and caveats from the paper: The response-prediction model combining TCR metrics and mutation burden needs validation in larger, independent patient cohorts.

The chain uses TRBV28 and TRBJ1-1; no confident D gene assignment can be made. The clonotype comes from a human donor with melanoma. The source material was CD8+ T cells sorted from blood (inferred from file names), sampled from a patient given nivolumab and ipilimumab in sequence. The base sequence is TGTGCCAGCAGTATACTCTCCCCGAGTATGAACACTGAAGCTTTCTTT. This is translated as CASSILSPSMNTEAFF.